Listed here is a single TCR beta chain. Its specific antigen is unknown. At one boundary the junction diverges from the germline segment, which might be a read error. The data belong to a study of graft-versus-host responses after intestinal transplantation (dated by TCRdb to the early 2020s). With respect to the entire study: Multivisceral, liver-intestinal, or isolated intestinal transplants were received by the recipients. Every recipient was given anti-thymocyte globulin induction, followed by about three years of maintenance tacrolimus and steroids. Samples from three later patients were sequenced in-house on an Illumina MiSeq with MiXCR processing rather than by the commercial service. A cohort of 24 intestinal transplant recipients, including one retransplant, was enrolled, and 3 patients lacking pretransplant specimens were excluded. Graft-versus-host and host-versus-graft alloreactive T cell clones were tracked in the graft, circulation and bone marrow after intestinal transplantation using bulk TCR-beta CDR3 sequencing. Donor T cell macrochimerism was defined as a peak of at least 4% donor T cells among recipient peripheral blood mononuclear cells. To identify alloreactive clones, pre-transplant mixed lymphocyte reaction products were sequenced and then compared with unstimulated pre-transplant donor and recipient T cells. Results the study describes overall, beyond this receptor: Patients with donor T cell macrochimerism had high GvH to HvG T cell clonal ratios in their allografts. Peak levels of circulating GvH clones were associated with declines in HvG clones early after transplant. Conclusions were limited by the relatively low number and heterogeneity of intestinal transplant patients. GvH clones were found in recipient bone marrow, and some of the GvH clones appeared earlier in ileal mucosa or blood, which is consistent with an intestinal mucosal origin.

Intraepithelial and lamina propria lymphocytes were isolated from graft specimens using dithiothreitol, EDTA incubations and collagenase D digestion. Serial intestinal graft biopsy specimens collected up to 600 days after transplant underwent bulk TCR-beta sequencing. From cysteine to phenylalanine, the CDR3 is 15 amino acids long. Only the CDR3 DNA is retained, 45 bases long and in frame from the first base. Sequences SEHNR (CDR1) and FQNEAQ (CDR2) are obtained from the germline V gene (reference sequence). To prepare the library, the immunoSEQ multiplex PCR assay was applied. High-throughput TCR-beta CDR3 sequencing of genomic DNA from most patients was performed by Adaptive Biotechnologies. Turning to the authors' computational methods: TCR sequencing data for around 20 patients were retrieved from Adaptive's ImmunoSEQ software; three other patients were processed with MiXCR and VDJtools. CDR3 nucleotide sequences shared between donor and recipient were removed because the origin of such sequences could not be assigned. To count as alloreactive, a clone needed at least 2-fold expansion over unstimulated cells and a minimum CFSE-low frequency of 0.002% (template counts) or 0.001% (read counts). Clones detected in sequenced pre-transplant spleen, lymph node, or MLR CFSE-low populations of the donor or recipient were defined as mappable. The cumulative frequency of alloreactive clones was calculated as a percentage of all sequences, weighted by copy number. TCRdb provides this immuneACCESS table in a form limited to in-frame rearrangements. Some clones are lacking; in checked studies, under half of them reflect an unresolved V gene, and why the rest are absent is not known. V and J calls and clone size are as listed in that table; D and trimming were resolved from the DNA. This sample has around 15,000 clones in its table, and 60% to 85% of those were observed once. The ten largest account for 7.8% of the sample.

Source: ileum tissue, taken about 430 days after intestinal transplant. The chain is assembled from TRBV7-9 and TRBJ1-3; TRBD1 fits 9 bases in the junction. This TCR derives from a human patient who received an intestinal transplant, so some T cells may come from the graft donor. In nucleotide form, the sequence is TGTGCCAGCAGTCGACAGGGGGGGCCTGGTAACACCATATATTTT. This gives the protein CASSRQGGPGNTIYF.